The clone carrying this T cell receptor (beta chain) occurred a few times. These data are taken from a study of blood T cells in healthy people across ages. The germline V gene has CDR1 SEHNR and CDR2 FQNEAQ (reference sequence). After removal of 5 bases from V and 2 bases from J, the junction contained 9 bases not matched to a gene. The CDR3 sequence is 15 residues long. Using a J-beta primer mix together with a sample-barcoded 5' primer, a second PCR was run for 7 to 11 cycles. Samples each returned at least 2.5 million CDR3-containing paired-end reads. TCRdb passed the 5' RACE reads through MiXCR, listing each CDR3 protein once. The sample carries over 300,000 distinct CDR3 sequences, approximately 51% recorded once.

This chain links TRBV7-9 with TRBJ2-7; 7 nucleotides agree with TRBD2. The sample taken for sequencing was blood. The sequence was obtained from a man in his 60s in good health. This CDR3 reads CASSLIDGRPYEQYF. In nucleotides, the CDR3 is TGTGCCAGCAGCCTTATTGACGGGAGGCCCTACGAGCAGTACTTC.